The 4 T cell receptor beta chains presented below share a single source sample, sequenced in a study of cytomegalovirus exposure and HLA in healthy donors. PCR employed 60 Vbeta and 13 Jbeta primers. Sequenced by immunoSEQ multiplex PCR; TCRdb stores in-frame clones only, minus some. The sample carries about 120,000 clones, 66% recorded once. The sequenced sample was PBMCs. These receptor sequences come from a man younger than 35 in good health and CMV-seronegative.

This clone was seen more than once but under ten times. V usage is TRBV28 and J usage is TRBJ1-4; TRBD1 matches at 7 bases. The CDR3 spans 14 residues. Trimming cost V 4 bases and J 8 bases; bases outside gene matches: 7. CDR1 is MDHEN and CDR2 is SYDVKM in the germline V gene. The CDR3 sequence is CASSSNTQGEKLFF. For the CDR3, the DNA is TGTGCCAGCAGTTCCAATACACAGGGGGAAAAACTGTTTTTT.

The CDR3 spells CASSQGTSGIHTQYF. DNA of the CDR3: TGTGCCAGCAGCCAAGGGACTAGCGGGATCCATACGCAGTATTTT. The V and J genes are TRBV11-2 and TRBJ2-3, with 13 positions matching TRBD2. The CDR3 has 15 amino acids. From germline, CDR1 is SGHAT and CDR2 FQNNGV. The V segment lost 5 bases and the J segment 7 bases; nucleotides outside the gene matches: 6.

The V call is TRBV7-9, the J call TRBJ2-7; weak D call: TRBD1 (6 bases). V lost 7 bases, J lost 5 bases, and 18 bases lay in between. Germline CDR1 reads SEHNR; CDR2 reads FQNEAQ (reference sequence). There are 14 residues in the CDR3. The CDR3: CASTGLSGVHEQYF. CDR3 nucleotide sequence: TGTGCCAGCACCGGCTTATCAGGGGTCCACGAGCAGTACTTC.

This chain joins TRBV19 and TRBJ1-5, with 9 nucleotides matching TRBD1. CDR3 length equals 14 residues. V lost 7 bases to trimming and J lost 3 bases; unmatched junction nucleotides: 4. The germline CDR1 and CDR2 sequences are LNHDA and SQIVND (reference sequence). The CDR3 loop reads CASNRGPVNQPQHF. CDR3 coding DNA: TGTGCCAGTAACAGGGGGCCGGTCAATCAGCCCCAGCATTTT.